A selection of T cell receptor beta chains follows, all from one sample in a study of T-cell memory formation after mild COVID-19. MiXCR, run by TCRdb on the 5' RACE reads, gives a single entry per CDR3 protein. Among roughly 300,000 distinct CDR3 sequences, roughly 15% were seen once, and the ten largest hold approximately 25%. The sample taken for sequencing was PBMCs or a T cell subset sorted from them (not recorded which). These receptors were taken from a man between 18 and 29 years old who had mild COVID-19 (a few samples of this study predate the infection). Cell type and time point are not known. Both conserved end residues are part of each CDR3. The order of the fields is D gene, V gene, J gene, clone size, CDR3 protein, CDR3 DNA. D genes are given only for firm matches. Size tells how often a clone was seen (once, few, many) or the class of an expanded clone, and some rows leave it out.

TRBD1,TRBV27,TRBJ1-2,-,CASSLRGTGGVYGYTF,TGTGCCAGCAGTCTAAGAGGGACAGGGGGTGTCTATGGCTACACCTTC
-,TRBV12-3/TRBV12-4,TRBJ2-3,-,CASTPGRLSTDTQYF,TGTGCCAGCACCCCGGGACGATTAAGCACAGATACGCAGTATTTT
-,TRBV20-1,TRBJ2-5,few,CSARRTGGETQYF,TGCAGTGCTAGGCGGACCGGGGGAGAGACCCAGTACTTC
-,TRBV5-6,TRBJ2-3,-,CASSLRGVFTDTQYF,TGTGCCAGCAGCTTAAGAGGGGTTTTCACAGATACGCAGTATTTT
TRBD1,TRBV18,TRBJ1-1,-,CASSGQGGPEAFF,TGTGCCAGCTCAGGACAGGGGGGGCCTGAAGCTTTCTTT
-,TRBV10-3,TRBJ2-5,few,CAISEGEEATQYF,TGTGCCATCAGTGAGGGGGAGGAGGCGACCCAGTACTTC
-,TRBV5-1,TRBJ1-2,many,CASSNPTGNYGYTF,TGCGCCAGCAGCAACCCGACGGGGAACTATGGCTACACCTTC
-,TRBV19,TRBJ2-2,many,CASSLQIGELFF,TGTGCCAGTAGTCTTCAAATCGGGGAGCTGTTTTTT
TRBD1,TRBV30,TRBJ2-7,few,CAWRADRQGADEQYF,TGTGCCTGGAGGGCCGATAGACAGGGAGCGGACGAGCAGTACTTC
TRBD1,TRBV6-2/TRBV6-3,TRBJ2-7,-,CASSYSRDRANEQYF,TGTGCCAGCAGTTACTCCCGGGACAGGGCAAACGAGCAGTACTTC
-,TRBV6-5,TRBJ2-1,-,CASRGPVNEQFF,TGTGCCAGCAGGGGGCCCGTCAATGAGCAGTTCTTC